A single sample gave rise to the 24 T cell receptor beta chains below, sequenced in a study of blood T cell repertoires in COVID-19. The protocol was immunoSEQ multiplex PCR, while the TCRdb copy is restricted to in-frame clones and leaves out a portion. The table lists about 200,000 clones, approximately 81% of them singletons, with 18% in the top ten. Input material: PBMCs or T cells enriched from blood (not recorded which). All receptors derive from a man aged 40-50 years who had recovered from COVID-19.

This chain links TRBV5-4 with TRBJ2-7, with D perhaps TRBD2 (6 bases). The ends were cut back, 0 bases at V and 1 base at J, with 11 bases in the middle. The CDR3 is made up of 15 amino acids. In germline, CDR1 is SGHNT, CDR2 YYREEE (reference sequence). This CDR3 is CASSLDGRGSYEQYF. The CDR3 DNA reads as TGTGCCAGCAGCTTGGACGGGAGAGGGTCCTACGAGCAGTACTTC.

The V and J genes are TRBV4-1 and TRBJ2-7; 7 bases align to TRBD1. The V gene end was trimmed by 1 base and the J gene end by 7 bases; junction bases not matched to a gene: 7. The germline gives CDR1 MGHRA, CDR2 YSYEKL. The CDR3 has 14 residues. The CDR3 sequence: CASSQGQGVDEQYF. In DNA, the CDR3 is TGCGCCAGCAGCCAAGGCCAGGGGGTAGATGAGCAGTACTTC.

This sequence joins TRBV14 and TRBJ1-1, with a tentative D call TRBD1 (5 bases). The CDR3 totals 13 residues. Germline CDR1 SGHDN, CDR2 FVKESK. V was cut by 2 bases and J by 8 bases, with 12 bases left in between. CDR3 loop: CASSQRGTREAFF. CDR3 DNA: TGTGCCAGCAGCCAACGGGGGACGAGAGAAGCTTTCTTT.

The J gene is TRBJ2-1, the V gene TRBV6-6; maybe TRBD2 (5 bases). CDR3 length equals 13 residues. V lost 6 bases and J lost 4, with 10 bases in between. Germline V lookup: CDR1 MNHNY, CDR2 SVGAGI (reference sequence). The CDR3 DNA sequence: TGTGCCAGCAGGGAGAGCGGATACAATGAGCAGTTCTTC. Protein product: CASRESGYNEQFF.

V is TRBV28 and J is TRBJ1-2; 9 bases line up with TRBD1. Germline assignment: CDR1 MDHEN and CDR2 SYDVKM. The CDR3 covers 15 residues. The junction had 10 bases not matched to a gene; V was cut back by 3 bases and J by 8 bases. Written as DNA, the CDR3 is TGTGCCAGCAGTTTCGGGCCTACAGGGGGCGAGGGCTACACCTTC. The encoded protein is CASSFGPTGGEGYTF.

The chain combines TRBV5-1 with TRBJ1-6, with D possibly being TRBD1 (5 bases). Deletions cut 0 bases from V and 0 bases from J, with 7 bases between. The CDR3 sequence is 16 residues long. Germline V gene lookup returns CDR1 SGHRS and CDR2 YFSETQ. CDR3: CASSLDDSSYNSPLHF. CDR3 coding DNA: TGCGCCAGCAGCTTGGATGACAGCTCCTATAATTCACCCCTCCACTTT.

This clone came up a few times. The chain has TRBV29-1 and TRBJ2-7, with 15 bases matching TRBD2. The ends lost 3 bases at V and 2 bases at J; junction bases unmatched: 2. This CDR3 contains 15 residues. CDR1 is SQVTM and CDR2 is ANQGSEA in the germline V gene. CDR3 in amino acids: CSVDGLAGGTYEQYF. CDR3 DNA sequence: TGCAGCGTTGATGGACTAGCGGGAGGGACCTACGAGCAGTACTTC.

The J gene is TRBJ1-2, the V gene TRBV3-1 (or the pseudogene TRBV3-2); D is unclear. Germline V gene sequence: CDR1 LGHDT, CDR2 YNNKEL (reference sequence). Trimming took 0 bases from V and 10 from J, leaving 12 bases between them. The CDR3 runs to 13 residues. The chain's CDR3 is CASSQDLSSYYTF. The CDR3 DNA reads TGTGCCAGCAGCCAAGATCTTAGCAGCTACTACACCTTC.

The chain is built from TRBV14 and TRBJ2-7, with a tentative D call TRBD1 (6 bases). The CDR3 has 15 amino acids. Trimming stripped 0 bases from V and 6 bases from J, with 15 bases between. Looked up from germline, CDR1 is SGHDN and CDR2 is FVKESK. CDR3 residues: CASSQDSGGAGEQYF. CDR3 sequence (DNA): TGTGCCAGCAGCCAAGATTCTGGGGGCGCGGGCGAGCAGTACTTC.

The chain is built from TRBV28 and TRBJ1-6; no firm D call. Trimming took 5 bases from V and 6 from J, leaving 8 bases between them. This CDR3 is 13 amino acids long. CDR1 and CDR2 (germline): MDHEN, SYDVKM. The CDR3 nucleotides are TGTGCCAGCAGTCTCTCCCTTAATTCACCCCTCCACTTT. This codes for CASSLSLNSPLHF.

The chain is built from TRBV18 and TRBJ2-3; D possibly corresponds to TRBD2 (6 bases). The CDR3 runs 16 residues. Germline assignment: CDR1 KGHSH and CDR2 LQKENI. Trimming removed 3 bases at V and 3 bases at J, with 16 bases between. CDR3 nucleotides: TGTGCCAGCTCACCTCAACTAAGACTAGTTACAGATACGCAGTATTTT. Translation gives CASSPQLRLVTDTQYF.

The chain employs TRBV12-3 or TRBV12-4 and TRBJ1-5, with D hard to call. The CDR3 totals 13 residues. Trimming removed 5 bases at V and 5 bases at J, with 10 bases between. CDR3 nucleotide sequence: TGTGCCAGCAGTCGCCGGGAGGATCAGCCCCAGCATTTT. Protein product: CASSRREDQPQHF.

The count of this clone is one. The chain recombines TRBV19 with TRBJ2-2; the match to TRBD1 covers 7 bases. J was trimmed by 2 bases and V by 3 bases; bases with no gene match: 6. Germline V gives CDR1 LNHDA, CDR2 SQIVND (reference sequence). The CDR3 contains 16 residues. CDR3: CASSIQQGINTGELFF. The CDR3 DNA sequence: TGTGCCAGTAGTATTCAACAGGGGATCAACACCGGGGAGCTGTTTTTT.

The chain has TRBV15 and TRBJ1-5, with TRBD1 as a possible D gene (5 bases). CDR1 and CDR2 from the germline V gene are LNHNV and YYDKDF (reference sequence). The CDR3 loop spans 14 amino acids. Trimming took off 6 bases at V and 0 bases at J, with 9 bases between the two ends. The CDR3 reads CATSEDISNQPQHF. CDR3 bases: TGTGCCACCAGTGAGGACATTAGCAATCAGCCCCAGCATTTT. Filled out from reference TRBV15 and TRBJ1-5, the complete variable domain reads DAMVIQNPRYQVTQFGKPVTLSCSQTLNHNVMYWYQQKSSQAPKLLFHYYDKDFNNEADTPDNFQSRRPNTSFCFLDIRSPGLGDTAMYLCATSEDISNQPQHFGDGTRLSIL.

This clone was found once. J is TRBJ2-7 and V is TRBV7-9; weak D call: TRBD2 (5 bases). Trimming removed 1 base from V and 2 bases from J, with 15 bases in between. CDR3 length: 16 residues. Looked up from germline, CDR1 is SEHNR and CDR2 is FQNEAQ (reference sequence). The CDR3 protein is CASSLEVWGATYEQYF. Here the CDR3 DNA reads TGTGCCAGCAGCTTAGAGGTTTGGGGAGCTACCTACGAGCAGTACTTC.

This clone was seen more than once but under ten times. The CDR3 region is CASSAAISGSYEQYF. The CDR3 DNA reads TGTGCCAGCAGCGCTGCTATTAGCGGGAGCTACGAGCAGTACTTC. The rearrangement joins TRBV7-2 to TRBJ2-7; 9 positions agree with TRBD2. The germline V gene encodes CDR1 SGHTA and CDR2 FQGNSA. This CDR3 has 15 amino acids. V gave up 5 bases and J gave up 3 bases; unmatched junction bases: 8.

The chain recombines TRBV6-1 with TRBJ1-1; 11 nucleotides agree with TRBD1. Germline loops: CDR1 MNHNS, CDR2 SASEGT. The CDR3 sequence is 15 residues long. V gave up 1 base and J gave up 4 bases; unmatched junction bases: 2. CDR3: CASSEGTGGITEAFF. The CDR3 DNA reads as TGTGCCAGCAGTGAAGGGACAGGGGGCATCACTGAAGCTTTCTTT.

This clone has only one observation. The chain combines TRBV7-9 with TRBJ1-1; D is possibly TRBD1 (5 bases). There are 15 residues in the CDR3. Trimming took off 5 bases at V and 1 base at J, with 14 bases between the two ends. Germline CDR1 reads SEHNR; CDR2 reads FQNEAQ (reference sequence). This CDR3 is CASSPTGGGNTEAFF. The CDR3 region has the DNA TGTGCCAGCAGCCCTACTGGGGGAGGGAACACTGAAGCTTTCTTT.

CDR3: CASSSPGYREGEKLFF. The CDR3, as DNA: TGTGCCAGCAGTTCCCCTGGGTACAGGGAAGGTGAAAAACTGTTTTTT. The chain couples TRBV28 to TRBJ1-4; weak D call: TRBD1 (6 bases). V shed 4 bases and J shed 7 bases, with 19 bases lying between them. CDR3 length: 16 residues. Germline assignment: CDR1 MDHEN and CDR2 SYDVKM.

The rearrangement joins TRBV27 to TRBJ1-5; the D gene is possibly TRBD1 (5 bases). The ends were cut back, 7 bases at V and 0 bases at J, with 10 bases in the middle. Germline CDR1 reads MNHEY; CDR2 reads SMNVEV (reference sequence). The CDR3 has 14 amino acids. The CDR3 DNA reads TGTGCCAGCACCCCCACAGGTAGCAATCAGCCCCAGCATTTT. Residues: CASTPTGSNQPQHF.

The chain couples TRBV19 to TRBJ2-7; maybe TRBD2 (5 bases). In germline, CDR1 is LNHDA, CDR2 SQIVND (reference sequence). There are 13 residues in the CDR3. The V end was cut by 5 bases, the J end by 3 bases, with 11 bases between. The DNA for the CDR3 is TGTGCCAGTAGTTACGGAGGAGGCTACGAGCAGTACTTC. Translation gives CASSYGGGYEQYF.

This clone showed up just a few times. The chain is built from TRBV7-8 and TRBJ2-7; D might be TRBD2 (5 bases). Germline loops: CDR1 SGHVS, CDR2 FQNEAQ. The ends were cut back, 5 bases at V and 5 bases at J, with 13 bases in the middle. The CDR3 runs to 13 residues. The CDR3 reads CASSLLRADEQYF. Written as DNA, the CDR3 is TGTGCCAGCAGCCTATTGAGGGCGGACGAGCAGTACTTC.

The chain combines TRBV4-1 with TRBJ2-7, with D uncertain. Trimming cost V 1 base and J 0 bases, with 13 bases left between them. Looked up from germline, CDR1 is MGHRA and CDR2 is YSYEKL. The CDR3 loop spans 16 amino acids. CDR3 DNA: TGCGCCAGCAGCCAAGTTAGAGGCATATCCTCCTACGAGCAGTACTTC. Its translation is CASSQVRGISSYEQYF.

The chain combines TRBV6-2 or TRBV6-3 with TRBJ2-7; 11 bases align to TRBD1. This CDR3 region has 13 residues. Germline-derived CDR1 and CDR2 are MNHEY and SVGEGT. V was pared by 6 bases and J by 7 bases, with 5 bases of the junction left unmatched. CDR3 sequence: CASSWTGGVEQYF. CDR3 DNA sequence: TGTGCCAGCAGCTGGACAGGGGGCGTAGAGCAGTACTTC.